The rows below give T cell receptor beta chains drawn from one sample of a study of radiotherapy plus CTLA-4 blockade in lung cancer. Using immunoSEQ multiplex PCR, the repertoire was profiled, and TCRdb retains in-frame clones only, with some absent. Of 50,000 to 70,000 clones listed, 70% to 85% were seen once; the top ten hold approximately 4.3%. The sequencing here drew on peripheral blood, taken from a patient treated with radiotherapy plus ipilimumab. These receptors were collected from a human donor with non-small cell lung cancer who had a partial response to radiotherapy plus ipilimumab. Each CDR3 is given with its conserved first and last residue. Fields, in order: J gene, clone size, V gene, D gene, CDR3 protein, CDR3 DNA. D genes are given only for firm matches. Clone size is shown for a subset of rows, as once, few, many or a class of expanded clone.

TRBJ1-4 NA TRBV11-2 TRBD1 CASSPDRGSEKLFF TGTGCCAGCAGCCCGGACAGGGGGTCTGAAAAACTGTTTTTT
TRBJ1-2 medium-sized TRBV5-6 NA CASSSIDSYGYTF TGTGCCAGCAGCTCAATAGACAGCTATGGCTACACCTTC
TRBJ2-7 NA TRBV11-2 TRBD1 CASSEGTGPYEQYF TGTGCCAGCAGCGAGGGGACAGGGCCCTACGAGCAGTACTTC
TRBJ1-4 once TRBV6-5 NA CASSYQGSAEKLFF TGTGCCAGCAGTTACCAGGGTTCGGCTGAAAAACTGTTTTTT
TRBJ2-2 NA TRBV5-8 NA CASSRGPDYETGELFF TGTGCCAGCAGCCGAGGGCCGGACTATGAAACCGGGGAGCTGTTTTTT
TRBJ1-2 NA TRBV28 TRBD1 CASSFSTGEGYTF TGTGCCAGCAGTTTCTCCACAGGGGAAGGCTACACCTTC
TRBJ2-7 NA TRBV11-2 NA CASSRDREVFYEQYF TGTGCCAGCAGCAGAGACAGGGAGGTGTTCTACGAGCAGTACTTC
TRBJ2-1 NA TRBV4-1 TRBD2 CASSQMGSGGANEQFF TGCGCCAGCAGCCAGATGGGTAGCGGGGGGGCGAATGAGCAGTTCTTC
TRBJ2-7 few TRBV6-5 NA CASIHPGRGTGEQYF TGTGCCAGCATCCATCCGGGACGGGGGACGGGGGAGCAGTACTTC
TRBJ2-2 NA TRBV12-2 NA CASRLGGGGNPTGELFF TGTGCAAGTCGCTTAGGAGGGGGGGGCAATCCTACCGGGGAGCTGTTTTTT
TRBJ2-1 NA TRBV7-3 NA CASSARVGYNEQFF TGTGCCAGCAGCGCCAGGGTTGGGTACAATGAGCAGTTCTTC
TRBJ1-2 NA TRBV5-4 TRBD1 CASSTPGQGITSGYTF TGTGCCAGCAGCACTCCGGGACAGGGGATTACGAGCGGCTACACCTTC
TRBJ1-1 NA TRBV4-3 NA CASSQDGGGTEAFF TGCGCCAGCAGCCAAGATGGGGGGGGCACTGAAGCTTTCTTT
TRBJ1-3 NA TRBV19 NA CASTGGAPFSGNTIYF TGTGCCAGTACTGGGGGGGCACCCTTCTCTGGAAACACCATATATTTT
TRBJ2-1 NA TRBV29-1 NA CSVEKGWGSSYNEQFF TGCAGCGTTGAAAAGGGGTGGGGAAGCTCCTACAATGAGCAGTTCTTC